The 10 T cell receptor beta chains presented below share a single source sample, sequenced in a study of T cell responses to AZD1222 COVID-19 vaccine. The method was immunoSEQ multiplex PCR; TCRdb's version includes in-frame clones alone and lacks a portion of them. The sample shows some 170,000 clones, 70% to 90% of them seen only once. The sample here was peripheral blood, taken on day 0 of AZD1222 vaccination. All receptors come from an adult in good health.

This chain links TRBV3-1 (or the pseudogene TRBV3-2) with TRBJ1-2, with a possible D match to TRBD1 (5 bases). This CDR3 is built from 12 residues. CDR1 is LGHDT, CDR2 YNNKEL, per germline (reference sequence). The germline V and J ends were trimmed by 4 bases and 6 bases, with 9 bases remaining between them. The CDR3 DNA sequence: TGTGCCAGCAGCCTGCAGGGAGATGGCTACACCTTC. It is translated as CASSLQGDGYTF.

This clone was picked up a small number of times. V usage is TRBV24-1 and J usage is TRBJ1-5; maybe TRBD1 (6 bases). The V end was cut by 4 bases, the J end by 2 bases, with 11 bases between. The CDR3 is 15 residues long. Germline V CDR1 and CDR2: KGHDR, SFDVKD. The CDR3 spells CATSDSRTGNQPQHF. The CDR3 nucleotides read TGTGCCACCAGTGACTCCCGGACAGGCAATCAGCCCCAGCATTTT.

This clone was observed once. The chain is built from TRBV6-2 or TRBV6-3 and TRBJ2-1, with D possibly TRBD1 on 6 matching bases. V lost 6 bases and J lost 0, with 15 bases in between. There are 16 residues in the CDR3. The germline V gene encodes CDR1 MNHEY and CDR2 SVGEGT. As DNA, the CDR3 is TGTGCCAGCAGCTCGGACAGCCCCAGCTCCTACAATGAGCAGTTCTTC. It specifies CASSSDSPSSYNEQFF.

This clone has more than one count but fewer than ten. The rearrangement uses TRBV20-1 and TRBJ1-1; tentative D call: TRBD1 (5 bases). The V end lost 8 bases, the J end lost 3 bases, and 10 bases lay between the germline ends. There are 11 residues in the CDR3. From germline, CDR1 is DFQATT and CDR2 SNEGSKA (reference sequence). CDR3 sequence reads: CSSREYTEAFF. Written as DNA, the CDR3 is TGCAGTTCCAGGGAATACACTGAAGCTTTCTTT.

The V and J genes are TRBV19 and TRBJ1-5; 7 nucleotides line up with TRBD1. The CDR3 covers 14 residues. Trimming at V came to 3 bases and at J to 2 bases, leaving 1 base not matched to a gene. Germline V gene sequence: CDR1 LNHDA, CDR2 SQIVND (reference sequence). CDR3 DNA sequence: TGTGCCAGTAGTATCGACAGGGGCAATCAGCCCCAGCATTTT. Translating gives CASSIDRGNQPQHF.

This rearrangement joins TRBV3-1 (or the pseudogene TRBV3-2) to TRBJ1-1, with D uncertain. V was clipped by 1 base and J by 7 bases, with 4 bases between them. The length of the CDR3 is 11 residues. Germline V CDR1 and CDR2: LGHDT, YNNKEL (reference sequence). The DNA of the CDR3 is TGTGCCAGCAGCCAAGTGGGTGAAGCTTTCTTT. Translating gives CASSQVGEAFF.

The V call is TRBV7-2, the J call TRBJ2-2; D is uncertain. This CDR3 spans 14 amino acids. Germline CDR1 reads SGHTA; CDR2 reads FQGNSA. The V gene lost 0 bases and the J gene lost 1 base, with 3 bases spanning the gap. CDR3: CASSLALNTGELFF. CDR3 sequence (DNA): TGTGCCAGCAGCTTAGCGTTGAACACCGGGGAGCTGTTTTTT.

As regards this clone: Other DNA sequences in the same sample also yield this CDR3. The chain carries TRBV7-9 and TRBJ1-5, with D hard to call. The CDR3 runs to 12 residues. Germline CDR1 is SEHNR and CDR2 is FQNEAQ (reference sequence). V was cut by 0 bases and J by 6 bases, with 3 bases left in between. CDR3 amino acids: CASSLAGQPQHF. In DNA, the CDR3 is TGTGCCAGCAGCTTAGCCGGTCAGCCCCAGCATTTT.

The chain carries TRBV27 and TRBJ2-7; 11 nucleotides align to TRBD2. This CDR3 is 15 amino acids long. The trim removed 6 bases at V and 2 bases at J, leaving 6 bases unmatched. Germline V gives CDR1 MNHEY, CDR2 SMNVEV (reference sequence). CDR3 nucleotides: TGTGCCAGCAGCCCGATAGCGGGAGGGACCTACGAGCAGTACTTC. Translating it yields CASSPIAGGTYEQYF.

The rearrangement joins TRBV18 to TRBJ1-1; TRBD1 matches at 7 bases. Trimming at V came to 2 bases and at J to 1 base, leaving 1 base not matched to a gene. This CDR3 contains 14 residues. Germline CDR1 KGHSH, CDR2 LQKENI. CDR3 DNA sequence: TGTGCCAGCTCACCAAAGGGGGCGAACACTGAAGCTTTCTTT. Translation: CASSPKGANTEAFF. Supplemented by reference TRBV18 and TRBJ1-1, the full variable domain reads NAGVMQNPRHLVRRRGQEARLRCSPMKGHSHVYWYRQLPEEGLKFMVYLQKENIIDESGMPKERFSAEFPKEGPSILRIQQVVRGDSAAYFCASSPKGANTEAFFGQGTRLTVV.